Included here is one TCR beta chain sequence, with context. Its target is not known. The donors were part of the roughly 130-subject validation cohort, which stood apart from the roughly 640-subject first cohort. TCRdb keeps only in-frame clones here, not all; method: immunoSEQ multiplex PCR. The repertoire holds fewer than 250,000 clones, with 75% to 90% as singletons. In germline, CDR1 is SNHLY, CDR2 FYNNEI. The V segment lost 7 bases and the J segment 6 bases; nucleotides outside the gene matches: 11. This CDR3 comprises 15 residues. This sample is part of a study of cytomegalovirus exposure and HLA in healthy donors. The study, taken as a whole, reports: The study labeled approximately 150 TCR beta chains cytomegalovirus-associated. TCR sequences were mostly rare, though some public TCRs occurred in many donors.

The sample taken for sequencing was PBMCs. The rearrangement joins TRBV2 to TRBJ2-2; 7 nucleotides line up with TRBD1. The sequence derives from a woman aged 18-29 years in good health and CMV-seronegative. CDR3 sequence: CASTQEQGLAGELFF. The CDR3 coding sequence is TGTGCCAGCACACAAGAACAGGGGTTGGCCGGGGAGCTGTTTTTT.